One and the same sample provided the 21 T cell receptor beta chains below, sequenced in a study of T cells in Graves' hyperthyroidism and ophthalmopathy. What was amplified from RNA transcripts were TCR beta CDR3 regions. HTBI primers were employed in a first-round RT-PCR of the TCR CDR3. TCRdb analysed the multiplex PCR reads with MiXCR anew, one entry per CDR3 protein. There are around 420,000 distinct CDR3 sequences in the sample; approximately 14% occur only once, and 11% to 15% lies in the top ten. Sequenced: blood. These receptors all stem from a woman in her late teens or twenties with Graves' hyperthyroidism.

Note on this clonotype: Since a much larger clone is just one base distant, this may be a read error. This sequence joins TRBV28 and TRBJ2-7, with D perhaps given as TRBD1 or TRBD2 (5 bases each). The CDR3 has 14 residues. The V end lost 5 bases, the J end lost 5 bases, and 16 bases lay between the germline ends. CDR1 is MDHEN and CDR2 is SYDVKM in the germline V gene. CDR3: CASSPGRGFHEQYF. The CDR3 DNA reads as TGTGCCAGCAGTCCGGGACGGGGCTTCCACGAGCAGTACTTC.

V and J are TRBV11-2 and TRBJ1-2; possible D gene TRBD1, 5 bases. The germline gives CDR1 SGHAT, CDR2 FQNNGV. The V end was cut by 4 bases, the J end by 0 bases, with 21 bases between. The CDR3 consists of 18 residues. CDR3 residues: CASSSNRWGRGANYGYTF. Written as DNA, the CDR3 is TGTGCCAGCAGCTCAAACCGCTGGGGAAGGGGAGCTAACTATGGCTACACCTTC.

The genes are TRBV5-1 and TRBJ2-4; TRBD2 agrees at 9 bases. The CDR3 contains 15 residues. Germline V gene data show CDR1 as SGHRS and CDR2 as YFSETQ. The trim removed 3 bases at V and 2 bases at J, leaving 3 bases unmatched. The CDR3 sequence is CASSYSGSSKNIQYF. CDR3 DNA sequence: TGCGCCAGCAGCTATAGCGGGAGTTCCAAAAACATTCAGTACTTC.

This clonotype has ten or more counts. This chain links TRBV11-2 with TRBJ1-2, with D hard to call. V was shortened by 2 bases and J by 5 bases, with 9 bases between the two germline ends. The CDR3 has 13 residues. The germline V gene encodes CDR1 SGHAT and CDR2 FQNNGV. The CDR3 DNA follows: TGTGCCAGCAGCTTAAGCGAGTTTTATGGCTACACCTTC. This codes for CASSLSEFYGYTF.

Many counts were recorded for this clonotype. This chain joins TRBV28 and TRBJ1-5; tentative D call: TRBD1 (6 bases). Germline V gene sequence: CDR1 MDHEN, CDR2 SYDVKM. The CDR3 has 15 amino acids. Trimming took off 6 bases at V and 5 bases at J, with 17 bases between the two ends. CDR3 sequence: CASSSSWGLYQPQHF. For the CDR3, the DNA is TGTGCCAGCAGCTCGTCATGGGGGCTTTATCAGCCCCAGCATTTT.

This clonotype was counted a few times. The rearrangement uses TRBV6-1 and TRBJ1-4; D is uncertain. Trimming took 5 bases from V and 4 from J, leaving 14 bases between them. Germline loops: CDR1 MNHNS, CDR2 SASEGT. This CDR3 comprises 15 residues. The CDR3 here is CASSFLAGGNEKLFF. The CDR3 nucleotides are TGTGCCAGCAGTTTCCTAGCGGGCGGTAATGAAAAACTGTTTTTT.

This clonotype was detected a few times. The V call is TRBV7-2, the J call TRBJ2-1; D is unresolved. V was shortened by 5 bases and J by 8 bases, with 16 bases between the two germline ends. Germline CDR1 reads SGHTA; CDR2 reads FQGNSA. This CDR3 is built from 14 residues. For the CDR3, the DNA is TGTGCCAGCAGCCCTGACCAAAACAATGATGAGCAGTTCTTC. Amino acid sequence: CASSPDQNNDEQFF.

This clonotype was counted a few times. The chain couples TRBV9 to TRBJ1-6; unclear D gene. The length of the CDR3 is 15 residues. The ends were cut back, 10 bases at V and 6 bases at J, with 20 bases in the middle. The germline V gene encodes CDR1 SGDLS and CDR2 YYNGEE. CDR3 loop: CARQLGILGNSPLHF. The CDR3 DNA is TGTGCCCGCCAACTAGGAATATTGGGTAATTCACCCCTCCACTTT.

In this sample, this clonotype turned up a few times. The V gene is TRBV20-1, the J gene TRBJ2-5, with D possibly being TRBD1 (5 bases). The CDR3 is 13 amino acids. Trimming stripped 2 bases from V and 0 bases from J, with 7 bases between. Per the germline V gene, CDR1 is DFQATT and CDR2 is SNEGSKA (reference sequence). CDR3 amino acids: CSARRQNQETQYF. Here the CDR3 DNA reads TGCAGTGCTAGACGACAGAACCAAGAGACCCAGTACTTC.

This clonotype has only a few counts. J is TRBJ1-5 and V is TRBV5-6; maybe TRBD1 (6 bases). This CDR3 contains 16 residues. Germline CDR1 is SGHDT and CDR2 is YYEEEE. With 0 bases removed from V and 4 bases from J, the gap between germline ends came to 14 bases. The CDR3 protein is CASSLVPGGRNQPQHF. The CDR3 nucleotides are TGTGCCAGCAGCTTGGTTCCGGGGGGCAGGAATCAGCCCCAGCATTTT.

Concerning this clonotype: A much larger clone differs by one base, so this may be a read error. The chain combines TRBV20-1 with TRBJ2-7; perhaps TRBD1 as D (6 bases). The end of the DNA aligns better with TRBJ2-1, so the J call may be wrong. The CDR3 covers 13 residues. Per the germline V gene, CDR1 is DFQATT and CDR2 is SNEGSKA (reference sequence). CDR3 sequence (DNA): TGCAGTGCGCAGGGGCAGGGCACCTACGAGCAGTTCTTC. It yields the protein CSAQGQGTYEQFF.

This clonotype was recorded at least ten times. This chain uses TRBV28 with TRBJ2-1, with D hard to call. The V gene lost 8 bases and the J gene lost 4 bases, with 9 bases spanning the gap. The CDR3 has 12 residues. Germline V gives CDR1 MDHEN, CDR2 SYDVKM. The CDR3 DNA sequence: TGTGCCAGCTTAGGCGGATACAATGAGCAGTTCTTC. It is translated as CASLGGYNEQFF.

This clonotype was counted many times. The rearrangement uses TRBV6-1 and TRBJ2-1, with D perhaps TRBD2 (5 bases). The CDR3 extends over 14 amino acids. Germline V lookup: CDR1 MNHNS, CDR2 SASEGT. V was pared by 6 bases and J by 0 bases, with 9 bases between. Written as DNA, the CDR3 is TGTGCCAGCAGCGGAAGCGGCTCCTACAATGAGCAGTTCTTC. This translates into CASSGSGSYNEQFF.

This chain uses TRBV19 with TRBJ2-1; D unresolved. Germline CDR1 is LNHDA and CDR2 is SQIVND (reference sequence). The CDR3 is 14 amino acids. Trimming took off 3 bases at V and 0 bases at J, with 6 bases between the two ends. The CDR3 DNA reads TGTGCCAGTAGTATCCTAAGCTCCTACAATGAGCAGTTCTTC. Its protein is CASSILSSYNEQFF.

About this clonotype: Its ends do not fully match the called genes, so a read error is possible. The chain recombines TRBV7-2 with TRBJ2-1, with a tentative D call TRBD2 (6 bases). This CDR3 spans 16 amino acids. In germline, CDR1 is SGHTA, CDR2 FQGNSA. The CDR3 coding sequence is TGTGCCAGCAGCTCCCTGGTGGGAGGAGCCTACGATGAGCAGTTCTTC. It specifies CASSSLVGGAYDEQFF.

This clonotype showed up just a few times. The chain employs TRBV10-3 and TRBJ2-7; 7 bases are a match to TRBD2. CDR3 length equals 13 residues. Germline lookup yields CDR1 ENHRY and CDR2 SYGVKD. With V trimmed by 4 bases and J by 3 bases, 3 bases remained unmatched. CDR3 residues: CAISVGEGYEQYF. The CDR3 nucleotides are TGTGCCATCAGTGTCGGGGAGGGCTACGAGCAGTACTTC.

This sequence joins TRBV14 and TRBJ1-2; D not resolved. This CDR3 comprises 15 residues. In germline, CDR1 is SGHDN, CDR2 FVKESK. Trimming shortened V by 2 bases and J by 4 bases, and 14 bases separated the two germline ends. The CDR3 spells CASSQRGPGIYGYTF. The CDR3 bases are TGTGCCAGCAGCCAACGTGGGCCGGGAATCTATGGCTACACCTTC. The full variable domain, with the rest looked up from reference TRBV14 and TRBJ1-2, is EAGVTQFPSHSVIEKGQTVTLRCDPISGHDNLYWYRRVMGKEIKFLLHFVKESKQDESGMPNNRFLAERTGGTYSTLKVQPAELEDSGVYFCASSQRGPGIYGYTFGSGTRLTVV.

This clonotype has a count of ten or more. V usage is TRBV7-4 and J usage is TRBJ1-1, with D maybe TRBD1 (5 bases). The CDR3 length is 16 residues. Germline V gene data show CDR1 as SGHVT and CDR2 as SQSDAQ. V was trimmed by 2 bases and J by 1 base, leaving 14 bases between them. In DNA form, the CDR3 reads TGTGCCAGCAGCTTAAATCCGGGGCAGGCGAACACTGAAGCTTTCTTT. Encoded protein: CASSLNPGQANTEAFF.

This clonotype came up many times. Here the CDR3 DNA reads TGTGCCAGCAGTTACTCCAATATTCGAGTTCAGGCTATGCGTGGCTACACCTTC. This encodes CASSYSNIRVQAMRGYTF. The V call is TRBV6-5, the J call TRBJ1-2; D ambiguous. Germline CDR1 MNHEY, CDR2 SVGAGI. Trimming removed 0 bases at V and 7 bases at J, with 24 bases between. The CDR3 is made up of 18 amino acids.

This chain uses TRBV6-2 or TRBV6-3 with TRBJ2-2; D gene unclear. V lost 4 bases to trimming and J lost 6 bases, with 12 bases between them. This CDR3 spans 14 amino acids. CDR1 MNHEY and CDR2 SVGEGT come from the germline V gene. As DNA, the CDR3 is TGTGCCAGCAGTTGGATGGTCTTGGCCGGGGAGCTGTTTTTT. Its protein product is CASSWMVLAGELFF.

This clonotype was counted a single time. This sequence joins TRBV19 and TRBJ1-5; TRBD1 is a possible D gene (5 bases). Trimming pared 7 bases from V and 6 bases from J, leaving 10 bases between. Germline CDR1 reads LNHDA; CDR2 reads SQIVND (reference sequence). The CDR3 covers 12 residues. The chain's CDR3 is CASTNGGQPQHF. Written as DNA, the CDR3 is TGTGCCAGTACCAACGGGGGTCAGCCCCAGCATTTT.